A single sample gave rise to the 32 T cell receptor beta chains below, sequenced in a study of blood T cell repertoires in COVID-19. The table came from immunoSEQ multiplex PCR; TCRdb's copy has only in-frame clones and leaves some out. The sample lists just under 35,000 clones, 90% to 95% occurring once. The specimen sequenced was peripheral blood. The receptor source for this set is a man in his sixties with active or convalescent COVID-19.

V and J are TRBV18 and TRBJ1-6; TRBD1 aligns across 8 bases. CDR1 KGHSH and CDR2 LQKENI come from the germline V gene. The CDR3 sequence is 15 residues long. V dropped 3 bases and J dropped 10; count of bases not matched to a gene: 8. CDR3 DNA: TGTGCCAGCTCACCCCAGGGGGCTGGAGGCTCACCCCTCCACTTT. Translation gives CASSPQGAGGSPLHF.

The gene calls are TRBV7-9 and TRBJ2-1; TRBD1 might be the D (5 bases). This CDR3 has 12 amino acids. CDR1 and CDR2 (germline): SEHNR, FQNEAQ (reference sequence). The V and J ends lost 5 bases and 10 bases respectively, with 12 bases between them. CDR3 in amino acids: CASSPGLEEQFF. The DNA of the CDR3 is TGTGCCAGCAGCCCAGGGTTAGAGGAGCAGTTCTTC.

The chain employs TRBV5-1 and TRBJ2-5, with D perhaps TRBD1 (5 bases). V lost 0 bases, J lost 5 bases, and 11 bases lay in between. Germline CDR1 and CDR2: SGHRS and YFSETQ. The CDR3 contains 14 residues. CDR3 loop: CASSLGQFFETQYF. Here the CDR3 DNA reads TGCGCCAGCAGCTTGGGACAGTTTTTCGAGACCCAGTACTTC.

The chain links TRBV7-8 to TRBJ1-5, with 8 bases lining up with TRBD1. Germline CDR1 SGHVS, CDR2 FQNEAQ. V lost 4 bases to trimming and J lost 6 bases; unmatched junction nucleotides: 8. The CDR3 is 15 amino acids. CDR3 loop: CASSSGQGRFQPQHF. The CDR3 DNA is TGTGCCAGCAGCTCCGGACAGGGAAGATTTCAGCCCCAGCATTTT.

This chain connects TRBV19 to TRBJ2-2; D not resolved. The length of the CDR3 is 14 residues. CDR1 and CDR2 (germline): LNHDA, SQIVND (reference sequence). Trimming removed 5 bases at V and 5 bases at J, with 12 bases between. CDR3 sequence (DNA): TGTGCCAGTAGTTTGGTAGTTGATACCGGGGAGCTGTTTTTT. Amino acid sequence: CASSLVVDTGELFF.

This clone was seen a handful of times. CDR3 sequence: CAWSTRTSGSYNEQFF. In DNA, the CDR3 is TGTGCCTGGAGCACCAGGACTAGCGGCTCCTACAATGAGCAGTTCTTC. This chain links TRBV30 with TRBJ2-1; 10 bases map to TRBD2. Germline CDR1 and CDR2: GTSNPN and SVGIG (reference sequence). The CDR3 is 16 amino acids. V trimming: 3 bases; J trimming: 0 bases; junction bases outside the gene matches: 5.

This clone was counted once. The rearrangement uses TRBV28 and TRBJ1-1; unclear D gene. This CDR3 region has 13 residues. Trimming removed 4 bases at V and 0 bases at J, with 6 bases between. Germline V gives CDR1 MDHEN, CDR2 SYDVKM. CDR3 DNA: TGTGCCAGCAGTTATGCGGTGAACACTGAAGCTTTCTTT. Translated, it gives CASSYAVNTEAFF. Together with reference TRBV28 and TRBJ1-1, the CDR3 gives the full variable domain: DVKVTQSSRYLVKRTGEKVFLECVQDMDHENMFWYRQDPGLGLRLIYFSYDVKMKEKGDIPEGYSVSREKKERFSLILESASTNQTSMYLCASSYAVNTEAFFGQGTRLTVV.

The chain combines TRBV19 with TRBJ1-5; a weak D match, TRBD1 (5 bases). Trimming removed 4 bases at V and 3 bases at J, with 13 bases between. In germline, CDR1 is LNHDA, CDR2 SQIVND (reference sequence). This CDR3 has 15 residues. The DNA for the CDR3 is TGTGCCAGTAGTAACCAGGGACTTGCCAATCAGCCCCAGCATTTT. It yields the protein CASSNQGLANQPQHF.

The chain employs TRBV7-2 and TRBJ1-2; no definite D call. This CDR3 contains 14 residues. Germline values: CDR1 SGHTA, CDR2 FQGNSA. Trimming took 4 bases from V and 8 from J, leaving 17 bases between them. The CDR3 region has the DNA TGTGCCAGCAGCTACCCCCGTCCGCTACAGGGCTACACCTTC. This encodes CASSYPRPLQGYTF.

This chain connects TRBV7-9 to TRBJ2-5; D possibly corresponds to TRBD1 (6 bases). This CDR3 is 14 amino acids long. Germline loops: CDR1 SEHNR, CDR2 FQNEAQ (reference sequence). V was pared by 6 bases and J by 0 bases, with 11 bases between. The CDR3 DNA is TGTGCCAGCAGGACGCAGGGGTACCAAGAGACCCAGTACTTC. This codes for CASRTQGYQETQYF.

This clone appeared once. The V and J genes are TRBV5-1 and TRBJ1-5; D is possibly TRBD1 (6 bases). Trimming took off 4 bases at V and 5 bases at J, with 28 bases between the two ends. The CDR3 totals 19 residues. Germline V lookup: CDR1 SGHRS, CDR2 YFSETQ. The CDR3 is CASSPLQPIGQLRDQPQHF. The CDR3 nucleotides are TGCGCCAGCAGCCCCCTCCAACCAATAGGACAGCTCCGGGATCAGCCCCAGCATTTT.

The chain combines TRBV7-6 with TRBJ2-7; D not resolved. The CDR3 length is 15 residues. Germline CDR1 and CDR2: SGHVS and FNYEAQ. V lost 0 bases to trimming and J lost 3 bases, with 12 bases between them. The CDR3 DNA reads TGTGCCAGCAGCTTAGCGGGCCCGGCAGGCTACGAGCAGTACTTC. Its protein is CASSLAGPAGYEQYF. Full variable domain (outside the CDR3, taken from reference TRBV7-6 and TRBJ2-7): GAGVSQSPRYKVTKRGQDVALRCDPISGHVSLYWYRQALGQGPEFLTYFNYEAQQDKSGLPNDRFSAERPEGSISTLTIQRTEQRDSAMYRCASSLAGPAGYEQYFGPGTRLTVT.

The J gene is TRBJ1-1, the V gene TRBV4-3; D unresolved. The ends were cut back, 2 bases at V and 1 base at J, with 5 bases in the middle. The CDR3 runs 13 residues. In germline, CDR1 is LGHNA, CDR2 YSLEER. CDR3 region: CASSQRGNTEAFF. The CDR3 nucleotides read TGCGCCAGCAGCCAACGAGGGAACACTGAAGCTTTCTTT.

There are a few counts of this clone. The chain combines TRBV5-1 with TRBJ2-7; 7 bases fit TRBD2. V gave up 3 bases and J gave up 7 bases; unmatched junction bases: 7. Per the germline V gene, CDR1 is SGHRS and CDR2 is YFSETQ. The CDR3 length is 13 residues. The CDR3: CASSSGGDTEQYF. DNA for the CDR3: TGCGCCAGCAGCTCGGGAGGTGATACGGAGCAGTACTTC.

V gene TRBV28 combines with J gene TRBJ2-5; 10 bases agree with TRBD1. There are 17 residues in the CDR3. Germline lookup yields CDR1 MDHEN and CDR2 SYDVKM. V gave up 7 bases and J gave up 2 bases; unmatched junction bases: 13. This chain's CDR3 is CASNKRGQGVGQETQYF. CDR3 nucleotide sequence: TGTGCCAGCAATAAACGAGGACAGGGGGTAGGGCAAGAGACCCAGTACTTC.

The table lists this clone with a few counts. The genes are TRBV7-3 and TRBJ1-5; D not certain. Germline CDR1 and CDR2: SGHTA and FQGTGA. This CDR3 contains 15 residues. V lost 5 bases and J lost 5, with 16 bases in between. In DNA, the CDR3 is TGTGCCAGCAGCATGCGGAGGGCCGGGGATCAGCCCCAGCATTTT. Encoded protein: CASSMRRAGDQPQHF. The entire variable domain, with the rest obtained from reference TRBV7-3 and TRBJ1-5, is as follows: GAGVSQTPSNKVTEKGKYVELRCDPISGHTALYWYRQSLGQGPEFLIYFQGTGAADDSGLPNDRFFAVRPEGSVSTLKIQRTERGDSAVYLCASSMRRAGDQPQHFGDGTRLSIL.

This clone was counted once. The chain uses TRBV28 and TRBJ1-3; no firm D call. Germline V gene lookup returns CDR1 MDHEN and CDR2 SYDVKM. V shed 5 bases and J shed 0 bases, with 8 bases lying between them. There are 14 residues in the CDR3. The CDR3 sequence is CASSRLRSGNTIYF. Here the CDR3 DNA reads TGTGCCAGCAGTCGACTCCGCTCTGGAAACACCATATATTTT.

V gene TRBV2 combines with J gene TRBJ1-3; D perhaps matches TRBD1 (6 bases). V shed 3 bases and J shed 0 bases, with 15 bases lying between them. The germline V gene encodes CDR1 SNHLY and CDR2 FYNNEI. The CDR3 extends over 17 amino acids. The chain's CDR3 is CASSDLDRFYSGNTIYF. The CDR3 region has the DNA TGTGCCAGCAGTGATCTAGACAGGTTCTACTCTGGAAACACCATATATTTT.

This chain links TRBV28 with TRBJ1-1; D is possibly TRBD1 (5 bases). Per the germline V gene, CDR1 is MDHEN and CDR2 is SYDVKM. Trimming cost V 8 bases and J 2 bases, with 18 bases left between them. The CDR3 extends over 15 amino acids. This CDR3 reads CASSRQLARNTEAFF. CDR3 sequence (DNA): TGTGCCAGCTCACGACAGTTGGCTCGAAACACTGAAGCTTTCTTT.

This clone appeared once. The chain uses TRBV11-1 and TRBJ1-4; 9 nucleotides line up with TRBD1. The CDR3 runs to 15 residues. J gave up 4 bases and V 6 bases, and 6 bases lay outside the gene matches. Germline assignment: CDR1 SGHAT and CDR2 FQDESV (reference sequence). This CDR3 reads CASRKDRGLNEKLFF. CDR3 DNA sequence: TGTGCCAGCAGAAAGGACAGGGGACTTAATGAAAAACTGTTTTTT. The complete variable domain, with remaining parts taken from reference TRBV11-1 and TRBJ1-4, reads EAEVAQSPRYKITEKSQAVAFWCDPISGHATLYWYRQILGQGPELLVQFQDESVVDDSQLPKDRFSAERLKGVDSTLKIQPAELGDSAMYLCASRKDRGLNEKLFFGSGTQLSVL.

This clone appeared once. The J gene is TRBJ1-5, the V gene TRBV19; D possibly corresponds to TRBD1 (6 bases). This CDR3 comprises 14 residues. CDR1 and CDR2 from the germline V gene are LNHDA and SQIVND (reference sequence). Deletions cut 3 bases from V and 6 bases from J, with 12 bases between. The CDR3 spells CASSIGGHGQPQHF. In nucleotides, the CDR3 is TGTGCCAGTAGTATCGGGGGGCACGGTCAGCCCCAGCATTTT.

The J gene is TRBJ2-3, the V gene TRBV23-1; 13 bases map to TRBD2. TRBV23-1 is an ORF; its function is uncertain. This CDR3 is 18 amino acids long. With 0 bases clipped from V and 5 bases from J, the junction kept 8 bases outside the gene matches. As DNA, the CDR3 is TGCGCCAGCAGTCAATCTATTACACTAGCGGGAGGGGTAGATACGCAGTATTTT. It specifies CASSQSITLAGGVDTQYF.

The chain employs TRBV21-1 and TRBJ2-3; TRBD2 is the table's D call, not checked against the DNA. TRBV21-1 is shown as a pseudogene. The CDR3 runs 14 residues. DNA for the CDR3: TGTGCCGTATCGGCCGGGGGGAGCACAGATACGCAGTATTTT. Its translation is CAVSAGGSTDTQYF.

This clone was observed a single time. J is TRBJ2-7 and V is TRBV7-9; 11 bases are a match to TRBD1. The CDR3 is made up of 17 amino acids. Germline values: CDR1 SEHNR, CDR2 FQNEAQ (reference sequence). The J segment lost 4 bases and the V segment lost 5 bases, leaving 13 bases of the junction unmatched. The CDR3 DNA sequence: TGTGCCAGCAGCCCGAAGACCAGGACAGGGGGCGAGTACGAGCAGTACTTC. Translation gives CASSPKTRTGGEYEQYF.

The gene calls are TRBV27 and TRBJ2-7, with 9 bases fitting TRBD2. Trimming cost V 5 bases and J 3 bases; bases outside gene matches: 5. Germline lookup yields CDR1 MNHEY and CDR2 SMNVEV (reference sequence). The CDR3 covers 14 residues. CDR3 in DNA: TGTGCCAGCAGTCTCTCTAGCGGGGACTACGAGCAGTACTTC. It is translated as CASSLSSGDYEQYF.

This clone was detected once. The chain joins TRBV2 to TRBJ2-5; D may be TRBD1 (5 bases). The J call may be in error: the DNA end matches TRBJ2-7 better. The CDR3 is 14 amino acids. CDR1 SNHLY and CDR2 FYNNEI come from the germline V gene. The CDR3 is CASSGARAIYEQYF. The CDR3 DNA reads as TGTGCCAGCAGTGGGGCCAGGGCCATCTACGAGCAGTACTTC.

The V and J genes are TRBV19 and TRBJ2-2; TRBD1 aligns across 8 bases. J gave up 5 bases and V 2 bases, and 7 bases lay outside the gene matches. The CDR3 loop spans 16 amino acids. The germline V gene has CDR1 LNHDA and CDR2 SQIVND (reference sequence). The CDR3 coding sequence is TGTGCCAGTAGTATATTACAGGGGGGACGAACCGGGGAGCTGTTTTTT. This codes for CASSILQGGRTGELFF.

V is TRBV28 and J is TRBJ2-7, with 10 bases fitting TRBD1. Germline trimming cut 7 bases from V and 4 bases from J; bases unmatched to any gene: 10. Germline CDR1 MDHEN, CDR2 SYDVKM. The CDR3 has 15 amino acids. CDR3 in DNA: TGTGCCAGCACCTCCGAGGACAGGGGGGGGTACGAGCAGTACTTC. Its translation is CASTSEDRGGYEQYF. The whole variable domain, filled in from reference TRBV28 and TRBJ2-7, reads DVKVTQSSRYLVKRTGEKVFLECVQDMDHENMFWYRQDPGLGLRLIYFSYDVKMKEKGDIPEGYSVSREKKERFSLILESASTNQTSMYLCASTSEDRGGYEQYFGPGTRLTVT.

This chain's CDR3 is CASSLDSVYGYTF. As DNA, the CDR3 is TGTGCCAGCAGTCTCGACTCGGTCTATGGCTACACCTTC. The chain couples TRBV28 to TRBJ1-2; the D is unclear. Deletions cut 5 bases from V and 4 bases from J, with 11 bases between. The CDR3 is 13 residues long. Per the germline V gene, CDR1 is MDHEN and CDR2 is SYDVKM.

The chain is built from TRBV30 and TRBJ1-2; the D gene is possibly TRBD1 (5 bases). The CDR3 length is 10 residues. Germline CDR1 GTSNPN, CDR2 SVGIG (reference sequence). Deletions cut 6 bases from V and 6 bases from J, with 8 bases between. The CDR3 DNA follows: TGTGCCTGTTACAGGAATGGCTACACCTTC. Translated: CACYRNGYTF.

CDR3 in amino acids: CASSLKTGNGYTF. CDR3 in DNA: TGTGCCAGCAGCTTGAAGACAGGGAATGGCTACACCTTC. The J gene is TRBJ1-2, the V gene TRBV5-8; TRBD1 matches 7 bases. The CDR3 loop spans 13 amino acids. Trimming took 1 base from V and 6 from J; bases not matched to a gene: 3. Germline lookup yields CDR1 SGHTS and CDR2 YDEGEE. Full variable domain (remainder filled in from reference TRBV5-8 and TRBJ1-2): EAGVTQSPTHLIKTRGQQATLRCSPISGHTSVYWYQQALGLGLQFLLWYDEGEERNRGNFPPRFSGRQFPNYSSELNVNALELEDSALYLCASSLKTGNGYTFGSGTRLTVV.

The rearrangement links TRBV24-1 to TRBJ2-1; 9 bases line up with TRBD1. The ends lost 2 bases at V and 0 bases at J; junction bases unmatched: 1. This CDR3 has 16 amino acids. CDR1 and CDR2 from the germline V gene are KGHDR and SFDVKD. For the CDR3, the DNA is TGTGCCACCAGTGATTCGACAGGGGGCTCCTACAATGAGCAGTTCTTC. Encoded protein: CATSDSTGGSYNEQFF.